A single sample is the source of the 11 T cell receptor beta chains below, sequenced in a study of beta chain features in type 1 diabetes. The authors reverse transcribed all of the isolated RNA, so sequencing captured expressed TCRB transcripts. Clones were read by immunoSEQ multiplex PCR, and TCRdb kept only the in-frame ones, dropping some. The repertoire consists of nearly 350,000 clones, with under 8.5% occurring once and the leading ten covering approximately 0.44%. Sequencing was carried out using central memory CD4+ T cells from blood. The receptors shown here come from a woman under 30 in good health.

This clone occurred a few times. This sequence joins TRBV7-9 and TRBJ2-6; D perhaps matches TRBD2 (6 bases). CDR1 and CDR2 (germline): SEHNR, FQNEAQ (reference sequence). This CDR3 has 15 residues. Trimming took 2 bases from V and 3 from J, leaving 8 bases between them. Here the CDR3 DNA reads TGTGCCAGCAGCTTAAGCGGGTTTGGGGCCAACGTCCTGACTTTC. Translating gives CASSLSGFGANVLTF.

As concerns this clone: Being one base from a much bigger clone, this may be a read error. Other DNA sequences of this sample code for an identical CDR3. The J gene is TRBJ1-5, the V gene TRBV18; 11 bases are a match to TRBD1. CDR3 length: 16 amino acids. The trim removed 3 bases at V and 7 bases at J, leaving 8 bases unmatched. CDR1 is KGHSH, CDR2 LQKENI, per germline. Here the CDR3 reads CASSPEGTGGWQPQHF. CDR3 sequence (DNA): TGTGCCAGCTCACCGGAAGGGACAGGGGGGTGGCAGCCCCAGCATTTT.

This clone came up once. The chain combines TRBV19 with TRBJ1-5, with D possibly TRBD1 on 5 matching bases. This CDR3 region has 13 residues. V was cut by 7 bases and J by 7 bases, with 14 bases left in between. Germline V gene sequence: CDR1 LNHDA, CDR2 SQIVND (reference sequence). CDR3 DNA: TGTGCCAGTATGGCGAGGGGAGGGCAGCCCCAGCATTTT. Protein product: CASMARGGQPQHF.

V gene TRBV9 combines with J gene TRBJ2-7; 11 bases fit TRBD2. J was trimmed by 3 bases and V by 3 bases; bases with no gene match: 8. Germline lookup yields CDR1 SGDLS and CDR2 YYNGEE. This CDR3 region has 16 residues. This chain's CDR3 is CASSAAGTSGIYEQYF. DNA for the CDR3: TGTGCCAGCAGCGCCGCCGGGACTAGCGGCATCTACGAGCAGTACTTC.

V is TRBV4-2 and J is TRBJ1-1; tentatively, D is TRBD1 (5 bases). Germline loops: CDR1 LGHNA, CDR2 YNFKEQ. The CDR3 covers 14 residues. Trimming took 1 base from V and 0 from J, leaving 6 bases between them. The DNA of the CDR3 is TGTGCCAGCAGCCAAGCAGGGATGAACACTGAAGCTTTCTTT. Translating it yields CASSQAGMNTEAFF.

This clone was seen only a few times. For the CDR3, the DNA is TGTGCCAGCAACGAGAGTGCTTACACTGAAGCTTTCTTT. Translating it yields CASNESAYTEAFF. This sequence joins TRBV11-2 and TRBJ1-1; D is uncertain. The CDR3 has 13 residues. Germline CDR1 reads SGHAT; CDR2 reads FQNNGV. Between the trimmed V and J ends, which lost 7 bases and 3 bases, there was a span of 12 bases.

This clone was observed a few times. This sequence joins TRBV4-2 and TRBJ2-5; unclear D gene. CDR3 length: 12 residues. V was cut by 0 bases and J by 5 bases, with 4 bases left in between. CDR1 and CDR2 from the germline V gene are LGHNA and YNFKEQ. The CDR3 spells CASSQDDETQYF. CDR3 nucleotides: TGTGCCAGCAGCCAAGATGATGAGACCCAGTACTTC.

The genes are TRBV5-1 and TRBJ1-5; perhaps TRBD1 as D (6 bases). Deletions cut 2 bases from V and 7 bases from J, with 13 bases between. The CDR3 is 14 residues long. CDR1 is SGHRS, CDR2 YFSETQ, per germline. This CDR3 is CASSLFSGEQPQHF. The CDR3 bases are TGCGCCAGCAGCTTATTTTCAGGGGAACAGCCCCAGCATTTT.

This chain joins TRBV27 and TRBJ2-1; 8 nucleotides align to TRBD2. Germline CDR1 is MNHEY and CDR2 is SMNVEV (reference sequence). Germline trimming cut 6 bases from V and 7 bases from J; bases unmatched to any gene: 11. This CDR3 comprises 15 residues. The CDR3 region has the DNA TGTGCCAGCAGAGCAGGGAGTAGACTAGCGAATGAGCAGTTCTTC. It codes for CASRAGSRLANEQFF.

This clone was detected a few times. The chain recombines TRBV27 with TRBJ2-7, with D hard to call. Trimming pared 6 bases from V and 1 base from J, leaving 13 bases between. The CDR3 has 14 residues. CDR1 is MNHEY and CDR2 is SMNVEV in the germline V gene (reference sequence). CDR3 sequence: CASRYTIQSYEQYF. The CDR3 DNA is TGTGCCAGCAGATACACTATCCAATCCTACGAGCAGTACTTC.

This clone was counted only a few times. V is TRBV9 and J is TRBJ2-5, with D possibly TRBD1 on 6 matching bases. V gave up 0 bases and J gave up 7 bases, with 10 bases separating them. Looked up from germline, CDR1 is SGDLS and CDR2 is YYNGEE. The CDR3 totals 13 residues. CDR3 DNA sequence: TGTGCCAGCAGCGTAGCAGGGGTCGGGACCCAGTACTTC. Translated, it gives CASSVAGVGTQYF.